This T cell receptor (beta chain) was obtained from a study of regulatory T cells in long-lasting Graves disease. Study summary: Antithyroid drugs had been taken under 3 months by newly diagnosed Graves' patients. Findings and caveats of the study: New patients shared roughly 1,000 public clonotypes, fewer than the roughly 2,700 shared by persistent patients.

This clonotype showed up just a few times. Its target is unknown. CDR3 length equals 15 residues. V lost 0 bases and J lost 4, with 14 bases in between. The germline CDR1 and CDR2 sequences are GTSNPN and SVGIG (reference sequence). Stated time point: newly diagnosed GD, antithyroid drugs for less than 3 months. Extracted PBMC RNA gave rise to the TCR library. Patients hailed from an endocrinology department in Xi'an, China. CDR3-region Arm-PCR and iRepertoire HTBI primers produced the TCR beta libraries. Using its own MiXCR run on the multiplex PCR reads, TCRdb lists one record per CDR3 protein. In the table there are hundreds of thousands of distinct CDR3 sequences, 18% of which are singletons.

The clonotype comes from a female donor with Graves disease. The chain couples TRBV30 to TRBJ2-3; D not certain. The material was peripheral blood mononuclear cells (PBMCs), obtained at new diagnosis, from a patient treated with antithyroid drugs. CDR3 protein: CAWSVMNFDPDTQYF. For the CDR3, the DNA is TGTGCCTGGAGTGTCATGAACTTTGATCCAGATACGCAGTATTTT.